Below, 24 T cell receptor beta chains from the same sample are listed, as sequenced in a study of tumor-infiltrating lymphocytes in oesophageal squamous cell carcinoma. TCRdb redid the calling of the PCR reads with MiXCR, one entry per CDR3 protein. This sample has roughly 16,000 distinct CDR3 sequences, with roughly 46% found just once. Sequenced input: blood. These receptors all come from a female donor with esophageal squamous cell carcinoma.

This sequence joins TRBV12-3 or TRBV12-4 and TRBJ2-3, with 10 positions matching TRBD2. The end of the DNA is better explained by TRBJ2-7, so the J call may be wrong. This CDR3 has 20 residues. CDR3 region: CASSFMILDRGLADTYEQYF. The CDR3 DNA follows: TGTGCCAGCAGTTTTATGATCCTGGACAGAGGACTAGCGGATACCTACGAGCAGTACTTC.

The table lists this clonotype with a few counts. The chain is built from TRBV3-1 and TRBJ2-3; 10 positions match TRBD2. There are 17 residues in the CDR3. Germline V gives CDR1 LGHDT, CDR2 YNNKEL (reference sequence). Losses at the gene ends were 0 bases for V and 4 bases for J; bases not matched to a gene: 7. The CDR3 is CASSQDVAGGRPDTQYF. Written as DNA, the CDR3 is TGTGCCAGCAGCCAAGATGTAGCGGGAGGTCGGCCAGATACGCAGTATTTT.

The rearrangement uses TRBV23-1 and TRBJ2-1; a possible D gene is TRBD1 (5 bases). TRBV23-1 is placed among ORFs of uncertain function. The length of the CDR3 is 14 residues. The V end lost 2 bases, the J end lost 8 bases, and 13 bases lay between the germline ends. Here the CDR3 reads CASSQARAVDEQFF. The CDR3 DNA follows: TGCGCCAGCAGTCAAGCCAGGGCCGTTGATGAGCAGTTCTTC.

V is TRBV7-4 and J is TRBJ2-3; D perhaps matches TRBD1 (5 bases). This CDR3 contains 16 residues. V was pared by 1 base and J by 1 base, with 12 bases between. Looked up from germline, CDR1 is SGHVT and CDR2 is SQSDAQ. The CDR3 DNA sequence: TGTGCCAGCAGCTTAGAGAGCAGGGTAGGCACAGATACGCAGTATTTT. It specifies CASSLESRVGTDTQYF.

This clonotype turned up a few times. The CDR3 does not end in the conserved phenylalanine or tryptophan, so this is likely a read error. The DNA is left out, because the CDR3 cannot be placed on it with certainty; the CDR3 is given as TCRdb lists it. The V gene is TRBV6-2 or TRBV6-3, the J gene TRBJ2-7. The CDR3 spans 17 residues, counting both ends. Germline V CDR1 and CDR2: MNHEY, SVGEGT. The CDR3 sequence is CASSYLDSRSYGYTFGS.

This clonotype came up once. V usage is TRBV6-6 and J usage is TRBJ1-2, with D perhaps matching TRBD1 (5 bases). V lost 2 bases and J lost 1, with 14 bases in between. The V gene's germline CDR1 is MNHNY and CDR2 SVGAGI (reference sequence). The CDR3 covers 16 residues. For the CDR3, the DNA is TGTGCCAGCAGTTACCTTACCGGGGGATATAACTATGGCTACACCTTC. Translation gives CASSYLTGGYNYGYTF.

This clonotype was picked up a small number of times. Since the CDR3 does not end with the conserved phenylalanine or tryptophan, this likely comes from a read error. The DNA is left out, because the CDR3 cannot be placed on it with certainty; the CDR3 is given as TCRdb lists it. This CDR3 is CASSLSDRGTSNYGYTFGS. This rearrangement joins TRBV11-2 to TRBJ2-7; the table's D call TRBD1 went unverified against the DNA. Germline V gives CDR1 SGHAT, CDR2 FQNNGV. The CDR3 is 19 residues long, counting both termini.

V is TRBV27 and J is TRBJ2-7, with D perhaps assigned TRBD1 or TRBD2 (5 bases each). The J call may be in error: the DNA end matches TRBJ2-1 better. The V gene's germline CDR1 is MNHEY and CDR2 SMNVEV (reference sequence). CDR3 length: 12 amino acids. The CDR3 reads CASSPGNREQFF. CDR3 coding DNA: TGTGCCAGCAGTCCCGGGAACAGGGAGCAGTTCTTC.

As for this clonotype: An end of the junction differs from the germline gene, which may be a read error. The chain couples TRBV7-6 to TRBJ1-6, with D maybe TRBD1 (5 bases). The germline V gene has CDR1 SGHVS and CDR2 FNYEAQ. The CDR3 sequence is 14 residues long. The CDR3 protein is CASEPGPLLYEQYF. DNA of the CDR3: TGTGCTAGCGAGCCAGGGCCGTTATTATACGAGCAGTACTTT. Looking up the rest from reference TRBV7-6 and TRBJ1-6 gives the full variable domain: GAGVSQSPRYKVTKRGQDVALRCDPISGHVSLYWYRQALGQGPEFLTYFNYEAQQDKSGLPNDRFSAERPEGSISTLTIQRTEQRDSAMYRCASEPGPLLYEQYFGNGTRLTVT.

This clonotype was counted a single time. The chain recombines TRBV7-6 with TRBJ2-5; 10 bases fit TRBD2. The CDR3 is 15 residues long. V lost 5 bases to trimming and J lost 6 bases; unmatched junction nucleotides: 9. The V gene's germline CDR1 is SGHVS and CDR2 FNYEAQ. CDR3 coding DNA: TGTGCCAGCAGCACAGGGGCTAGCGGGAGTAAGACCCAGTACTTC. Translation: CASSTGASGSKTQYF.

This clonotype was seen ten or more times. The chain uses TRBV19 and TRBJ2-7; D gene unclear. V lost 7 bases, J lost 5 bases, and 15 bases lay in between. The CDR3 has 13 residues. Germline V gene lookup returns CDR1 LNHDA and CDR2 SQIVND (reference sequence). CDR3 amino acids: CASTTDPNNEQYF. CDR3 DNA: TGTGCCAGTACCACCGACCCGAACAACGAGCAGTACTTC.

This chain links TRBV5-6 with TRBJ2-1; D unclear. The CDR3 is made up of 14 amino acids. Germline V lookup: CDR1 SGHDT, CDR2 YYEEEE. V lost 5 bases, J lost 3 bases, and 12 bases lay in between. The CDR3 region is CASSMLADYNEQFF. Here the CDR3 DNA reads TGTGCCAGCAGTATGTTGGCAGACTACAATGAGCAGTTCTTC.

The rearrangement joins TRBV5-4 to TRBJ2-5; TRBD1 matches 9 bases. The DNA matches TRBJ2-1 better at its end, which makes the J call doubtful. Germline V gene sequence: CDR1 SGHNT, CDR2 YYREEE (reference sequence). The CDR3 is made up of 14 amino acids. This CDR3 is CASSSRDRAYEQFF. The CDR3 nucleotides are TGTGCCAGCAGCTCCCGGGACAGGGCCTACGAGCAGTTCTTC.

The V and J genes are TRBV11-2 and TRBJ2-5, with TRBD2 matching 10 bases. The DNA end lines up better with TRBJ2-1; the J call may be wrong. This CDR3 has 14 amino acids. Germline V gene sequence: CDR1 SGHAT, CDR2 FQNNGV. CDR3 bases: TGTGCCAGCAGCCAGCAGACTAGCGGGAATGAGCAGTTCTTC. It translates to CASSQQTSGNEQFF.

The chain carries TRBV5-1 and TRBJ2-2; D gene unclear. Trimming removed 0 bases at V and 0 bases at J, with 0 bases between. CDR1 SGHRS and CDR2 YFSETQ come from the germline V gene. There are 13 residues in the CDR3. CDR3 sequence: CASSLANTGELFF. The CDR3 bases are TGCGCCAGCAGCTTGGCGAACACCGGGGAGCTGTTTTTT.

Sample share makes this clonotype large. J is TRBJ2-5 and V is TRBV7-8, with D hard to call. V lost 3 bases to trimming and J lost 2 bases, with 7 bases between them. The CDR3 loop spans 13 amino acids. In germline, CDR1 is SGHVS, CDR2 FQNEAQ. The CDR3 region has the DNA TGTGCCAGCAGCTTTTCTGGGCAAGAGACCCAGTACTTC. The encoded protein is CASSFSGQETQYF.

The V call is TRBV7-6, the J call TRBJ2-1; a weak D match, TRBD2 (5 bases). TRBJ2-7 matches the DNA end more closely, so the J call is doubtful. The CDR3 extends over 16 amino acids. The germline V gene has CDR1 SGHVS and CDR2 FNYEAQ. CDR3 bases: TGTGCCAGCAGCTTAATCGGGGTGAGCTCCTACAATGAGCAGTACTTC. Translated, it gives CASSLIGVSSYNEQYF.

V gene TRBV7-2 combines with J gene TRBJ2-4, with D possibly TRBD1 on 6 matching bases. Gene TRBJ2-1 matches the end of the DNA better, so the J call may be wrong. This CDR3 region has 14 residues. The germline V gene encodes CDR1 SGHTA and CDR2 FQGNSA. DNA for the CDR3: TGTGCCAGCAGCTTAGCTGCAGGGGCGAATGAGCAGTTCTTC. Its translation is CASSLAAGANEQFF.

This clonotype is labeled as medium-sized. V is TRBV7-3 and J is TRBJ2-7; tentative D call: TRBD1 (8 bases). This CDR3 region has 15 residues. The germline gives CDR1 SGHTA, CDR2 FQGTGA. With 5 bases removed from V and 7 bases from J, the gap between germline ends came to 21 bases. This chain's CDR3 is CASSLQGGGYNEQYF. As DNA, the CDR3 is TGTGCCAGCAGCCTACAGGGGGGGGGATACAATGAGCAGTACTTC.

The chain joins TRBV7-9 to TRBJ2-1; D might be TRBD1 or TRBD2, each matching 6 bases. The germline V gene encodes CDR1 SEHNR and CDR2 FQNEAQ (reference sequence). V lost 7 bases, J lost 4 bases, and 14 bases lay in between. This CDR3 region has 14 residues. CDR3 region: CASTMGGVYNEQFF. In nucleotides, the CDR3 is TGTGCCAGCACTATGGGGGGCGTTTACAATGAGCAGTTCTTC.

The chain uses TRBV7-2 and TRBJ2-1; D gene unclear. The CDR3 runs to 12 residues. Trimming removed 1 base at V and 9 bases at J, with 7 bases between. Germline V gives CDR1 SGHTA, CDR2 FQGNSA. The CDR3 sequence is CASSLVSLEQFF. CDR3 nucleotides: TGTGCCAGCAGCTTAGTCTCTCTTGAGCAGTTCTTC.

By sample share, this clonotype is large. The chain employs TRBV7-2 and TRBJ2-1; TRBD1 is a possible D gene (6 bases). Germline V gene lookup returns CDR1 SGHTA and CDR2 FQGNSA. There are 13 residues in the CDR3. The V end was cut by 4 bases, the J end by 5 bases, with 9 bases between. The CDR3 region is CASSSGQHNEQFF. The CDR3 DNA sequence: TGTGCCAGCAGCTCCGGACAGCACAATGAGCAGTTCTTC.

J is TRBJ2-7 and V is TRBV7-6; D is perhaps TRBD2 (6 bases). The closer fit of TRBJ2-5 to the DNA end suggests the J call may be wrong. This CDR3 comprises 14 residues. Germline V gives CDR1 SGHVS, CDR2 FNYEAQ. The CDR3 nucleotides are TGTGCCAGCAGCTTGGGACTGTCGTCGGAGACCCAGTACTTC. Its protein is CASSLGLSSETQYF.

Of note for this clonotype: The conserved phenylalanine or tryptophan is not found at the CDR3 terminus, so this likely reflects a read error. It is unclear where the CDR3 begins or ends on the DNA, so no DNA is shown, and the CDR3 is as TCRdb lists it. CDR3: CASSLRGP. The chain is built from TRBV11-3 and TRBJ2-4. CDR1 is SGHNT, CDR2 YENEEA, per germline. The CDR3 sequence runs 8 residues, both termini included.